Given below is one T cell receptor (beta chain) in context. What antigen it recognizes has not been identified. No much larger clone is present one base from it, and per-base qualities are unavailable. TCRbeta CDR3 regions were amplified from genomic DNA using the immunoSEQ Assay, a bias-controlled multiplex PCR. From the authors' description of their analysis: Nucleated cell counts per sample were estimated from amplification of reference gene primers within the assay. To quantify the absolute abundance of each unique TCRbeta CDR3 rearrangement, sequence reads were collapsed and filtered. Productive Simpson clonality was computed per sample as the square root of Simpson's diversity index over productive rearrangements. Here the immuneACCESS table is served through TCRdb, limited to in-frame sequences with V and J called. Missing clones are a known gap in these copies; in checked studies unresolved V genes cover under half, and the rest lacks a known reason. V, J and clone size reflect that table, while D and trimming were determined from the DNA. Present in this sample are 250,000 to 350,000 clones, about nine tenths of which were seen just once. Jointly, the top ten make up roughly an eighth of the sample.

V loses 5 bases at its end and J loses 7 bases; junction bases beyond the gene matches: 8. The CDR3 runs 14 amino acids, cysteine and phenylalanine included. Here the CDR3 DNA is all that survives: 42 bases in frame from base 1. CDR1 and CDR2 (MDHEN, SYDVKM) derive from the germline V gene. The data stem from a study of blood T cell repertoires in COVID-19 (dated by TCRdb to the early 2020s). With respect to the entire study: The collaborator samples originated in the United States, Italy and Spain and spanned the acute and convalescent phases of COVID-19. The material from the prospective study consisted of cDNA or gDNA derived from T cells, B-cell-depleted T cells, or PBMCs. The dataset comprised deeply sampled blood TCRbeta repertoires from subjects exposed to, actively infected with, or recovered from COVID-19. The repertoires were released in a freely available public database meant as a resource for research on the immune response to SARS-CoV-2. Samples were obtained from the ongoing ImmuneRACE study (first 160 participants) and from 950 to 1,500 subjects provided by 6 global collaborators. Nearly every sample came with metadata listing a de-identified subject ID, COVID-19 status, age in years and sex. HLA class I and class II types, where available, came from metadata supplied by the sample provider rather than from assay-based typing.

The collaborating institutions used their own protocols to collect whole blood in K2EDTA tubes. Collaborator samples were shipped for TCRbeta analysis as frozen whole blood, isolated PBMCs, or DNA extracted from either sample type. Study-wide findings and limitations: Clinical and demographic metadata were provided uncurated, with the amount varying by source and participant.

The sample taken for sequencing was peripheral blood. This TCR came from a woman aged 55 to 70 with acute or convalescent COVID-19. In this chain, TRBV28 is recombined with TRBJ1-1, with 9 bases aligning to TRBD1. The DNA sequence follows: TGTGCCAGCAGTCACAGGGGGCGATACTTTGAAGCTTTCTTT. Its translation is CASSHRGRYFEAFF. Beyond the CDR3, the reference TRBV28 and TRBJ1-1 genes provide the residues; the full variable domain reads: DVKVTQSSRYLVKRTGEKVFLECVQDMDHENMFWYRQDPGLGLRLIYFSYDVKMKEKGDIPEGYSVSREKKERFSLILESASTNQTSMYLCASSHRGRYFEAFFGQGTRLTVV.